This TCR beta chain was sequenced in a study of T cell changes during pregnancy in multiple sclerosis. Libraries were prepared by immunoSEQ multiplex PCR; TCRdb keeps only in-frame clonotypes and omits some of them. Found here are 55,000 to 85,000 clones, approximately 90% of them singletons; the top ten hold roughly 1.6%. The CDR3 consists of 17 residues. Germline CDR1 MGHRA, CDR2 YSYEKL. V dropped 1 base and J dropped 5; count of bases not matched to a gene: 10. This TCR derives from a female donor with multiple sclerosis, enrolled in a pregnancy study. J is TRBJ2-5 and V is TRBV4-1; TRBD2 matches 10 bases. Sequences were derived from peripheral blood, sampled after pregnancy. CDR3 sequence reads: CASSQGPSGSIWETQYF. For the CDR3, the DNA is TGCGCCAGCAGCCAAGGCCCTAGCGGGAGTATATGGGAGACCCAGTACTTC.